This paragraph covers one TCR beta chain sequence. What it recognizes is unknown. The table came from immunoSEQ multiplex PCR; TCRdb's copy has only in-frame clones and leaves some out. Counted here are 100,000 to 150,000 clones, 80% to 95% occurring once; the ten biggest clones make up approximately 4.5%. The data originate from a study of T cell responses to AZD1222 COVID-19 vaccine. Points from the study as a whole: It was only after the peak T cell response that any repertoires were sampled. White British donors predominated, females outnumbered males, and clonal diversity was possibly underestimated.

The germline V gene has CDR1 LNHDA and CDR2 SQIVND (reference sequence). The CDR3 length is 15 residues. Trimming removed 1 base from V and 4 bases from J; junction bases left unmatched: 7. This clonotype was obtained from an adult in good health. The sequences come from peripheral blood, collected on day 0 of MenACWY control vaccination. V is TRBV19 and J is TRBJ2-7; 7 bases agree with TRBD2. The CDR3 region is CASSIAGGSLYEQYF. In nucleotides, the CDR3 is TGTGCCAGTAGTATAGCGGGCGGGAGTCTATACGAGCAGTACTTC.